The clone carrying this TCR beta chain has more than one count but fewer than ten. Its target is not known. The data derive from a study of post-analysis software for immune sequencing data. Overall study: The cohort encompassed relapsing-remitting, secondary progressive and progressive-relapsing multiple sclerosis disease courses. Study results and caveats: Relative to controls, patients had five TRBV segments at higher frequency, with TRBV5-6, TRBV5-1 and TRBV20-1 among these. Multiple sclerosis was associated with a significant reduction in normalized Chao1 diversity relative to controls.

cDNA libraries for TCR beta contained unique molecular identifiers. The yield from approximately 1 to 10 million T cells was some 500,000 cDNA molecules in total. MiXCR, applied by TCRdb to the PCR reads, yields one record per CDR3 protein. The repertoire has roughly 800,000 distinct CDR3 sequences, about half of them found once; the top ten carry 4.9%. Trimming took 4 bases from V and 4 from J; bases not matched to a gene: 10. The length of the CDR3 is 15 residues. The V gene's germline CDR1 is SGHKS and CDR2 YYEKEE (reference sequence). The sequenced sample consisted of blood. This chain uses TRBV5-5 with TRBJ2-5, with TRBD1 identical over 7 bases. This receptor was identified in a girl aged 10 to 17 with multiple sclerosis. This CDR3 is CASSPGQRGSETQYF. In DNA, the CDR3 is TGTGCCAGCAGCCCGGGACAGAGGGGGTCAGAGACCCAGTACTTC. Drawing the rest from reference TRBV5-5 and TRBJ2-5, the complete variable domain is DAGVTQSPTHLIKTRGQQVTLRCSPISGHKSVSWYQQVLGQGPQFIFQYYEKEERGRGNFPDRFSARQFPNYSSELNVNALLLGDSALYLCASSPGQRGSETQYFGPGTRLLVL.